This entry lists 19 T cell receptor beta chains sequenced from one sample in a study of control samples from healthy donors and cancer patients. Repertoires were generated with immunoSEQ multiplex PCR, while TCRdb's copy carries only in-frame clones and drops some. The data show about 180,000 clones, approximately 90% seen once. Specimen: blood. Receptors originate from a man between 25 and 39 years old in good health.

This clone was seen a few times. This rearrangement joins TRBV25-1 to TRBJ2-1; D possibly corresponds to TRBD2 (5 bases). Germline V gives CDR1 MGHDK, CDR2 SYGVNS. The CDR3 sequence is 16 residues long. Trimming removed 4 bases from V and 4 bases from J, with 17 bases in between. The CDR3 DNA sequence: TGTGCCAGCAGTGCCGGCGCGCTAGCTTTATACAATGAGCAGTTCTTC. This translates into CASSAGALALYNEQFF.

This rearrangement joins TRBV7-2 to TRBJ1-5; D remains ambiguous. CDR3 length: 13 residues. The germline V and J ends were trimmed by 5 bases and 1 base, with 6 bases remaining between them. The germline gives CDR1 SGHTA, CDR2 FQGNSA. The CDR3 sequence: CASSAGSNQPQHF. CDR3 in DNA: TGTGCCAGCAGCGCTGGAAGCAATCAGCCCCAGCATTTT.

The chain carries TRBV5-1 and TRBJ1-1, with TRBD1 as a possible D gene (5 bases). Between the trimmed V and J ends, which lost 1 base and 5 bases, there was a span of 18 bases. Germline V gives CDR1 SGHRS, CDR2 YFSETQ. The CDR3 spans 16 residues. CDR3 sequence reads: CASSLNGGDLGTEAFF. The CDR3 DNA sequence: TGCGCCAGCAGCTTGAACGGGGGTGACCTAGGAACTGAAGCTTTCTTT.

This chain joins TRBV12-5 and TRBJ1-2, with 8 bases fitting TRBD1. CDR1 and CDR2 (germline): LGHNT, FRNRAP. Unmatched junction bases numbered 4, after V lost 5 bases and J lost 5 bases. The CDR3 has 13 amino acids. The CDR3 DNA follows: TGTGCTAGTGGTGGGGACAGGACATATGGCTACACCTTC. Amino acid sequence: CASGGDRTYGYTF.

The J gene is TRBJ2-7, the V gene TRBV19; 10 bases map to TRBD2. CDR1 is LNHDA, CDR2 SQIVND, per germline (reference sequence). The CDR3 length is 13 residues. With 4 bases clipped from V and 6 bases from J, the junction kept 3 bases outside the gene matches. The CDR3 is CASSTQRGGEQYF. The CDR3 DNA follows: TGTGCCAGTAGTACTCAGCGGGGGGGCGAGCAGTACTTC.

The genes are TRBV6-5 and TRBJ2-7; a possible D gene is TRBD2 (6 bases). V was trimmed by 5 bases and J by 4 bases, leaving 18 bases between them. Germline loops: CDR1 MNHEY, CDR2 SVGAGI. The CDR3 covers 15 residues. This CDR3 reads CASSPRAGSVYEQYF. CDR3 nucleotides: TGTGCCAGCAGTCCCCGGGCGGGGAGCGTGTACGAGCAGTACTTC.

This chain connects TRBV19 to TRBJ2-3, with D unclear. CDR1 is LNHDA and CDR2 is SQIVND in the germline V gene (reference sequence). The CDR3 has 16 amino acids. Trimming removed 0 bases at V and 3 bases at J, with 13 bases between. The CDR3 DNA reads as TGTGCCAGTAGTATAGATGGTTGGATAAGGACAGATACGCAGTATTTT. It codes for CASSIDGWIRTDTQYF.

The genes are TRBV28 and TRBJ2-7; 8 nucleotides match TRBD1. The CDR3 contains 14 residues. The ends lost 5 bases at V and 2 bases at J; junction bases unmatched: 5. The germline gives CDR1 MDHEN, CDR2 SYDVKM. The CDR3 reads CASSLTGEAYEQYF. The DNA for the CDR3 is TGTGCCAGCAGTCTGACAGGGGAGGCCTACGAGCAGTACTTC.

This clone showed up just once. This chain links TRBV5-6 with TRBJ2-7; D not resolved. Between the trimmed V and J ends, which lost 0 bases and 6 bases, there was a span of 16 bases. The CDR3 is made up of 15 amino acids. Germline CDR1 SGHDT, CDR2 YYEEEE. This chain's CDR3 is CASSLDPSALSEQYF. The DNA for the CDR3 is TGTGCCAGCAGCTTGGATCCCAGCGCGTTGAGCGAGCAGTACTTC.

Turning to this clone: The sample contains more than one DNA sequence encoding this CDR3. This chain joins TRBV6-1 and TRBJ1-6, with D possibly being TRBD1 (5 bases). The CDR3 covers 14 residues. Germline CDR1 is MNHNS and CDR2 is SASEGT. Trimming shortened V by 3 bases and J by 7 bases, and 10 bases separated the two germline ends. The CDR3 spells CASSEVGGNSPLHF. The DNA of the CDR3 is TGTGCCAGCAGTGAGGTCGGGGGGAATTCACCCCTCCACTTT.

The chain recombines TRBV7-2 with TRBJ2-7; 7 positions agree with TRBD2. The length of the CDR3 is 13 residues. Trimming at V came to 6 bases and at J to 2 bases, leaving 4 bases not matched to a gene. Per germline, CDR1 SGHTA and CDR2 FQGNSA. CDR3 DNA sequence: TGTGCCAGCAGGCCTAGCGGAACCTACGAGCAGTACTTC. It is translated as CASRPSGTYEQYF.

J is TRBJ2-7 and V is TRBV7-9, with D tentatively TRBD1 or TRBD2 (5 bases each). Germline CDR1 is SEHNR and CDR2 is FQNEAQ (reference sequence). The CDR3 runs to 14 residues. Trimming shortened V by 5 bases and J by 5 bases, and 16 bases separated the two germline ends. The chain's CDR3 is CASSMGPLLDEQYF. The DNA for the CDR3 is TGTGCCAGCAGCATGGGACCCCTCCTGGACGAGCAGTACTTC.

Details on this clone: This specimen includes other DNA sequences encoding the same CDR3. The chain employs TRBV6-2 or TRBV6-3 and TRBJ2-2, with 11 bases that match TRBD2. The V gene's germline CDR1 is MNHEY and CDR2 SVGEGT. This CDR3 contains 15 residues. V lost 6 bases, J lost 2 bases, and 2 bases stayed unmatched. CDR3 nucleotide sequence: TGTGCCAGCAGCCTAGCGGGGGGTAACACCGGGGAGCTGTTTTTT. Translated, it gives CASSLAGGNTGELFF.

The genes are TRBV19 and TRBJ2-3, with D maybe TRBD1 (6 bases). This CDR3 is built from 19 residues. Trimming removed 2 bases at V and 0 bases at J, with 21 bases between. Germline lookup yields CDR1 LNHDA and CDR2 SQIVND (reference sequence). The DNA of the CDR3 is TGTGCCAGTAGTATACACCGGCCCAGGGGAGTAGGTAGCACAGATACGCAGTATTTT. Translated, it gives CASSIHRPRGVGSTDTQYF.

The chain couples TRBV6-1 to TRBJ1-5, with D maybe TRBD1 (5 bases). Germline-derived CDR1 and CDR2 are MNHNS and SASEGT. The CDR3 consists of 16 residues. Deletions cut 1 base from V and 6 bases from J, with 16 bases between. The CDR3 DNA sequence: TGTGCCAGCAGTGAAGGTGCCGGGGCAGGCGGTCAGCCCCAGCATTTT. Its protein is CASSEGAGAGGQPQHF.

The chain couples TRBV27 to TRBJ2-7, with 10 bases identical to TRBD1. CDR1 and CDR2 (germline): MNHEY, SMNVEV (reference sequence). The CDR3 length is 15 residues. V shed 7 bases and J 3 bases; nucleotides not matched to a gene: 9. The CDR3 sequence: CASKGPGTGVYEQYF. The CDR3 bases are TGTGCCAGCAAGGGACCCGGGACAGGGGTCTACGAGCAGTACTTC.

The rearrangement uses TRBV11-2 and TRBJ2-7; 12 bases align to TRBD2. Germline V lookup: CDR1 SGHAT, CDR2 FQNNGV. This CDR3 region has 15 residues. The trim removed 4 bases at V and 5 bases at J, leaving 6 bases unmatched. The chain's CDR3 is CASSSLLAGGDEQYF. DNA for the CDR3: TGTGCCAGCAGCTCCCTACTAGCGGGAGGCGACGAGCAGTACTTC.

This clone occurred a few times. The gene calls are TRBV7-2 and TRBJ1-5; D gene uncertain. V gave up 5 bases and J gave up 4 bases, with 15 bases separating them. Germline loops: CDR1 SGHTA, CDR2 FQGNSA. The CDR3 consists of 15 residues. The CDR3: CASSPGGGRNQPQHF. The CDR3 nucleotides are TGTGCCAGCAGCCCCGGAGGCGGACGTAATCAGCCCCAGCATTTT.

The J gene is TRBJ2-5, the V gene TRBV6-6; D call uncertain. The length of the CDR3 is 11 residues. Germline V gene lookup returns CDR1 MNHNY and CDR2 SVGAGI (reference sequence). V was pared by 5 bases and J by 2 bases, with 3 bases between. The CDR3 loop is CASSGQETQYF. CDR3 DNA: TGTGCCAGCAGTGGACAAGAGACCCAGTACTTC.